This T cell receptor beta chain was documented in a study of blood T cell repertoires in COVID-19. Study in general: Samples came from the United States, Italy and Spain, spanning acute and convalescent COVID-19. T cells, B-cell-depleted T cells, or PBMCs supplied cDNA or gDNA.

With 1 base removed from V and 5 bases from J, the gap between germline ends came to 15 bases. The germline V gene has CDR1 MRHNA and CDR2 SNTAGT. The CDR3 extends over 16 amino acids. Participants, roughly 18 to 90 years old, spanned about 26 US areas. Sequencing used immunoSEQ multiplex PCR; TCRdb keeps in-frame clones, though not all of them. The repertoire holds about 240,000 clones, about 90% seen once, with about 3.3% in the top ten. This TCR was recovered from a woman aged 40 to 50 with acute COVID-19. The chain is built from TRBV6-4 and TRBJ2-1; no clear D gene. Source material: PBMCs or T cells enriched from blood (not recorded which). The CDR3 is CASSDLQAPKNNEQFF. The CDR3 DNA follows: TGTGCCAGCAGTGACTTGCAGGCTCCCAAAAACAATGAGCAGTTCTTC.